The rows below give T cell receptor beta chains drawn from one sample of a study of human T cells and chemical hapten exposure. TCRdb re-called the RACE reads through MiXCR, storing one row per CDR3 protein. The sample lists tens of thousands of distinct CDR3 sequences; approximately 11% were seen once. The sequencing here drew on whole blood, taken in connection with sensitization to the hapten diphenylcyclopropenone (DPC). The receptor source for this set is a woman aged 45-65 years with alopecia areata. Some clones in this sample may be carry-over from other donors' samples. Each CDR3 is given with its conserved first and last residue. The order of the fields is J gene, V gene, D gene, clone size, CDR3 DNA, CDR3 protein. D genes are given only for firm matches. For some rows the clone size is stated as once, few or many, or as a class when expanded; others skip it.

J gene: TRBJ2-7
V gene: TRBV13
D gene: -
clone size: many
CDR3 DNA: TGTGCCAGCAGCCCCATCAGATCCGAGCAGTACTTC
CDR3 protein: CASSPIRSEQYF

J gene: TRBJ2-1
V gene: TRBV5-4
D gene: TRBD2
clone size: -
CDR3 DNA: TGTGCCAGCAGCTCCCGGACTAGCGGGAAAGTCTATGAGCAGTTCTTC
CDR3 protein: CASSSRTSGKVYEQFF

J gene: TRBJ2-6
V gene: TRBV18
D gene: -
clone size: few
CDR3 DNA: TGTGCCAGCTCACCTAGTACTGGGGCCAACGTCCTGACTTTC
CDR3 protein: CASSPSTGANVLTF

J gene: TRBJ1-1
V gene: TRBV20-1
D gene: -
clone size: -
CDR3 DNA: TGCAGTGCTAGAGATGGCAGGAGCACTGAAGCTTTCTTT
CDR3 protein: CSARDGRSTEAFF

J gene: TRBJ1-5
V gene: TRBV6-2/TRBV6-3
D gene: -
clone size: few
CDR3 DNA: TGTGCCAGCAGTTACACGGGACTGTCCGAGCCCCAGCATTTT
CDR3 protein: CASSYTGLSEPQHF

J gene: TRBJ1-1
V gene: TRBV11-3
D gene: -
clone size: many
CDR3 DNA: TGTGCCAGCAGCTTAGGGACCATGAACACTGAAGCTTTCTTT
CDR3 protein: CASSLGTMNTEAFF

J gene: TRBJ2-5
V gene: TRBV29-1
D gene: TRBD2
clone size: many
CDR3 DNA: TGCAGCGTTGAAGTTCCGGGAGGGTTATTAAAAGAGACCCAGTACTTC
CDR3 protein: CSVEVPGGLLKETQYF

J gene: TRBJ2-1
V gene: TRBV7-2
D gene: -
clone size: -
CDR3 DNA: TGTGCCAGCAGCTTAACCGACTACCTACTTTACAATGAGCAGTTCTTC
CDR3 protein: CASSLTDYLLYNEQFF

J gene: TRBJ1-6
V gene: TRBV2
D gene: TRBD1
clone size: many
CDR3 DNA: TGTGCCAAGAAGCGACAGGGGAGTTCACCCCTCCACTTT
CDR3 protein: CAKKRQGSSPLHF

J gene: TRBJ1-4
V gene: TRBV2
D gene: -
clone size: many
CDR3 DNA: TGTGCCAGCAGCCCCTTTACGGAACTGTTTTTT
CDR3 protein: CASSPFTELFF

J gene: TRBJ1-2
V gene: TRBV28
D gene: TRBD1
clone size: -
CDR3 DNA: TGTGCCAGCAGCTCCTGGACAGGGCCCTATGGCTACACCTTC
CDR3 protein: CASSSWTGPYGYTF

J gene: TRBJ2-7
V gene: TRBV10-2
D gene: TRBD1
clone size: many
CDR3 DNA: TGCGCCAGCAGTGAAAGCGGGACAGGGCGGTACGAGCAGTACTTC
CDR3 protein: CASSESGTGRYEQYF

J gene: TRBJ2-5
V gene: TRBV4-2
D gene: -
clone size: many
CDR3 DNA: TGTGCCAGCAGCCAAGATCAGGGGCAAGAGACCCAGTACTTC
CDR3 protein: CASSQDQGQETQYF

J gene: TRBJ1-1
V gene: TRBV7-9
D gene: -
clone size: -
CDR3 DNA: TGTGCCAGCAGCTCGACTATGGAGGGGAACTTCTTT
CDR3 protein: CASSSTMEGNFF

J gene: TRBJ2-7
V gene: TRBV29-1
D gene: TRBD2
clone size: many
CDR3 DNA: TGCAGCGTAGAGGGACTAGCGGGCACTTACGAGCAGTACTTC
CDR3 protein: CSVEGLAGTYEQYF

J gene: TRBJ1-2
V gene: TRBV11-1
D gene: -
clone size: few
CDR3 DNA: TGTGCCAGCAGTCCCATCAAGGAGGCCCGACGGGATGGCTACACCTTC
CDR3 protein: CASSPIKEARRDGYTF

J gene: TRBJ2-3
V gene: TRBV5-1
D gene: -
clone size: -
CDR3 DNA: TGCGCCAGCAGCTTGGGTTGGTCAGGGGGGACAGATACGCAGTATTTT
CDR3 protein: CASSLGWSGGTDTQYF

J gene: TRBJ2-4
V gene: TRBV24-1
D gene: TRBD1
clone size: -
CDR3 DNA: TGTGCCACCAGTGACTGGGACAGGGGTGTAAACATTCAGTACTTC
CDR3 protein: CATSDWDRGVNIQYF